This T cell receptor beta chain was sequenced in a study of cytomegalovirus exposure and HLA in healthy donors (TCRdb year 2017). Study-level background: An earlier analysis of several hundred of the donors reported 250 to 350 Gb of sequence data and 100 million to 140 million unique TCR beta sequences from 150 million to 200 million T cells. Roughly 300 gigabases of sequencing data and 80 million or so unique TCR sequences were included in an early release covering roughly 600 HLA-typed donors. Of the roughly 410 genotyped donors, 70% to 90% were placed in the genetic ancestry cluster associated with self-reported Caucasian donors. The study aimed to test whether cataloging public T cell receptors could reveal signatures of past pathogen exposure. Using immunosequencing, the study profiled T cell repertoires from 640 or so subjects and related those repertoires to cytomegalovirus serostatus. Besides the first cohort of 500 to 700 subjects, a separate validation cohort made up of over a hundred different subjects was used. High-throughput TCR immunosequencing, statistical association of individual TCRs with disease status, and machine learning were combined to predict cytomegalovirus infection status. In a later analysis, previously published TCR beta repertoires from 550 to 700 donors were re-analyzed and high-resolution HLA genotyping was added so that TCR occurrence patterns could be studied. The later analysis used no new phenotypic data to find candidate immune exposures, relying instead on TCR beta sequences and their occurrence across donors. To decide whether each TCR beta V gene segment behaved as functional or pseudogenic, an earlier analysis of fewer than 750 of the donors relied on high-throughput TCR beta sequencing. Alongside the repertoire data, information on donor age, sex, ethnicity and CMV serostatus was compiled. A later genetic analysis used genome-wide SNP genotypes for about 60% of the roughly 700 donors, treating that subset as a discovery cohort. Every repertoire in the discovery cohort had been generated on one and the same sequencing platform. Both class I and class II loci were covered by HLA typing, at four-digit resolution. The number of donors typed differed by locus, with about 629-640 for A, B, C, DRB1 and DQB1, more than 500 for DQA1, over 600 for DPA1, and about 450 for DPB1. Roughly 5 DR-DQ haplotypes were treated as single units for association and clustering because of strong linkage in the cohort. Across approximately 400 genotyped donors of the cohort, an average of approximately 240,000 unique TCR beta nucleotide sequences per donor were sequenced, and 15% to 20% of those sequences were non-productive.

Results and caveats for the whole study, not just this receptor: A later genetic analysis associated a missense DCLRE1C variant with V-gene and J-gene trimming of TCR beta chains, and an independent cohort replicated the association. The only immune exposure information available for the cohort was CMV serostatus. According to a later analysis, parvovirus B19, influenza, CMV and Epstein-Barr virus appeared linked to several top co-occurrence clusters. The authors suggested that the approach could potentially be generalized to other disease states and immunological phenotypes. A later analysis found that HLA-associated TCR beta chains were more clonally expanded and had lower generation probabilities than equally common non-associated chains. The classifier was reported to diagnose cytomegalovirus status with high specificity and sensitivity in both the original cohort and the validation cohort. Specific HLA alleles were associated with roughly 17,000 TCR beta sequences at a false discovery rate of 0.05 in a later analysis. A total of 150 or so TCR beta chains were listed by the study as associated with cytomegalovirus. Linkage disequilibrium might explain the correlated functional status among segregating V segments, but an unknown experimental factor could not be ruled out. Because counts were too low, about 18 rarely observed V segments, including chromosome 9 orphons, were left out of the earlier analysis of approximately 580 of the donors. Only TCR beta chains were sequenced in this cohort, and the absence of alpha or paired-chain data limited detectable features. Because HLA typing was missing for some donors at each locus, association tests included only the typed subset. In vitro tests confirmed that a few of the cytomegalovirus-associated TCR beta chains recognize cytomegalovirus antigens. According to a later analysis, TCR association rates differed among HLA loci, with DRB1 alleles showing the most associated TCRs and HLA-C alleles showing the fewest. Some IMGT-functional V segments, including TRBV6-2 and TRBV6-3, could not be told apart with the 87-base-pair reads, so those segments were excluded. When HLA alleles, especially DR and DQ, strongly co-occurred, TCR associations were difficult to assign to individual alleles. A later analysis found that most CMV-associated TCR beta chains appeared HLA-restricted, with HLA associations seemingly driven largely by CMV exposure. A further reported finding was that TCR beta sequences accurately predicted the HLA-A and HLA-B alleles for most subjects in the first cohort. The sequencing pipeline was judged likely to have produced a cluster of highly shared sequence variants as a technical artifact. The presence/absence analyses assumed that sequencing depth was roughly uniform across donors, and that assumption may not be true. Broadly in line with IMGT annotations, most TCR beta V segments showed up in productive rearrangements about 90% or about 30% of the time in an earlier analysis of some 590 of the donors. While some public TCRs were present in many individuals, most TCR sequences turned up only very rarely across donors. A later genetic analysis reported fewer N-insertions in productive TCRs among donors in an Asian-associated ancestry cluster than the roughly 640-donor mean.

The CDR3, from cysteine to phenylalanine, totals 17 residues. The only DNA kept is the CDR3, 51 bases in frame from the first base. The germline V gene supplies CDR1 SGHRS and CDR2 YFSETQ. V and J lose 4 bases and 0 bases, and a span of 19 bases separates them. In total, around 600 healthy bone marrow donors made up the cohort. All cohort members were sampled while nominally healthy, although unrecorded immune exposures were likely present. The donor tested CMV seronegative, placing the donor among the roughly 340 seronegative members of the cohort. A peripheral blood sample was collected from each donor, and TCR beta sequencing was performed on peripheral blood mononuclear cells. The Qiagen DNeasy Blood Extraction Kit was used to extract genomic DNA from the blood cell samples. Receptor libraries were prepared by the immunoSEQ multiplex PCR assay. The multiplex PCR relied on a mix of 60 forward primers for TCR Vbeta segments and 13 reverse primers for TCR Jbeta segments. The CDR3 region of rearranged TCR beta genes was amplified from genomic DNA with a multiplex PCR assay. The Illumina HiSeq System was used to sequence the amplified TCR beta libraries as 87-base-pair reads. Per the source publication's procedure: A later analysis tallied 80 million to 95 million unique TCR beta chains across the roughly 610 repertoires, and about 10 million of those chains were shared by two or more donors. A nearest-neighbor algorithm error-corrected the raw reads and collapsed the reads into unique sequences, merging closely related sequences to remove PCR and sequencing errors. V, D and J gene segments were assigned by aligning CDR3 sequences to IMGT reference sequences. For a sequence to be retained, a match of at least six nucleotides to both a V gene segment and a J gene segment was required. A rearrangement was called productive if the CDR3 had no stop codons and remained in frame with V and J, and every other rearrangement was called non-productive. CDR3 was defined according to IMGT convention as the region running from the second conserved V-encoded cysteine to the conserved J-encoded phenylalanine. The earlier analysis of approximately 500 of the donors excluded sequences that lacked an unambiguous match to a single V gene segment. In an earlier analysis of more than 500 of the donors, a V segment was called functional when productive rearrangements were above 56.7%, and segregating when the standard deviation between donors exceeded 5%. A statistical classification framework was built to diagnose cytomegalovirus status from the catalog of TCR beta chain sequences. In a later analysis, V and J genes were assigned by comparing TCR nucleotide sequences against IMGT/GENE-DB human TR gene sequences. In a later analysis, CDR3 sequences and most-parsimonious VDJ recombination scenarios were assigned using the TCRdist pipeline. In a later analysis, every TCR beta chain was defined by the combination of its CDR3 amino acid sequence and its V-gene family, and reads without a unique V-gene family were dropped. As a way to deal with suspected cross-contamination and a sequencing artifact, a later analysis dropped 450 to 600 nucleotide sequences that were highly shared and had low generation probability. In a later analysis, a clonal expansion index was calculated for each public chain from normalized within-repertoire ranks of inferred template counts. In a later analysis, generation probabilities were computed using a VDJ recombination model fitted to out-of-frame rearrangements, and the results were checked against IGoR. In a later analysis, hypergeometric tests were used to score TCR-TCR, TCR-HLA and TCR-CMV co-occurrence, with a repertoire-size bias correction applied to TCR pairs. In a later analysis, false discovery rates were estimated by permuting HLA or CMV assignments 20 times. In a later analysis, co-occurring TCRs were grouped using DBSCAN, with TCRdist sequence similarity added in when clustering inside HLA-allele-positive subsets. Repertoires with fewer than 30,000 or more than 120,000 public chains were left out of co-occurrence clustering, as were five repertoires with anomalous nucleotide sharing. TCRdb mirrors the immuneACCESS table, restricted to in-frame sequences. Some clones are absent from its copies; in checked studies, under half trace to an unresolved V gene, and the reason for the others is unknown. V and J calls and clone size are copied from that table; D and trimming were computed from the DNA. Present in this sample are about 82,000 clones, about 78% of which were seen just once. The leading ten clones occupy more than 2.5% of the sample.

This clone was observed a handful of times. Its target antigen remains unknown. Per-base quality was not reported, and no clone a single base away is much larger than it. The sequenced sample consisted of PBMCs. This receptor was identified in a man in his forties or fifties in good health and CMV-seronegative. Rearrangement joined TRBV5-1 to TRBJ1-1; matching of 6 bases hints at TRBD1 as the D gene. The CDR3: CASSALSSGVMNTEAFF. The nucleotide sequence reads as follows: TGCGCCAGCAGCGCACTGTCTTCAGGGGTTATGAACACTGAAGCTTTCTTT.